The source of this T cell receptor beta chain is a study of Graves' ophthalmopathy and Graves' hyperthyroidism. RNA transcripts served as template for amplifying TCR beta CDR3 sequences. Investigators did first-round RT-PCR with HTBI primers, then second-round multiplex PCR. TCRdb re-called the multiplex PCR reads through MiXCR, storing one row per CDR3 protein. There are hundreds of thousands of distinct CDR3 sequences in the sample; around 20% occur only once, and roughly 3.2% lies in the top ten. This CDR3 contains 15 residues. Germline V gene lookup returns CDR1 SGHAT and CDR2 FQDESV (reference sequence). V was cut by 2 bases and J by 0 bases, with 10 bases left in between. Patients were excluded if they had other autoimmune diseases or uncontrolled infections, and likewise if pregnancy or lactation applied.

V is TRBV11-1 and J is TRBJ1-1; no reliable D call. The sample was peripheral blood. The TCR sequence derives from a woman aged 18-29 years with stable Graves' hyperthyroidism. Written as DNA, the CDR3 is TGTGCCAGCAGCTTACTAACAGCAATGAACACTGAAGCTTTCTTT. Encoded protein: CASSLLTAMNTEAFF.